The 16 T cell receptor beta chains below were found in one sample sequenced in a study of beta chain features in type 1 diabetes. Expressed TCRB transcripts were sequenced, since all the RNA that had been isolated was reverse transcribed. Data came from immunoSEQ multiplex PCR; TCRdb stores just in-frame clones and leaves some out. The sample carries some 500,000 clones, over 10% recorded once. The sample comprised naive CD4+ T cells from blood. The receptors were gathered from a woman between 18 and 29 years old in good health.

This clone has more than one count but fewer than ten. This chain uses TRBV7-3 with TRBJ2-7; D unclear. The V end was cut by 2 bases, the J end by 3 bases, with 17 bases between. The CDR3 loop spans 16 amino acids. Per the germline V gene, CDR1 is SGHTA and CDR2 is FQGTGA. CDR3 region: CASSLGSLGSDYEQYV. Here the CDR3 DNA reads TGTGCCAGCAGCTTAGGCAGCCTCGGTTCGGACTACGAGCAGTACGTC.

The chain joins TRBV27 to TRBJ1-2, with D hard to call. Germline-derived CDR1 and CDR2 are MNHEY and SMNVEV (reference sequence). V lost 7 bases and J 7 bases, leaving 16 bases between the germline ends. The CDR3 runs to 13 residues. CDR3 sequence: CASKPRVSAGYTF. The CDR3 nucleotides read TGTGCCAGCAAACCTCGGGTTTCAGCTGGCTACACCTTC.

This clone was recorded a few times. The chain uses TRBV6-7 and TRBJ1-2; unclear D gene. TRBV6-7 is placed among ORFs of uncertain function. The CDR3 runs to 12 residues. Trimming removed 6 bases from V and 3 bases from J, with 8 bases in between. CDR3 coding DNA: TGTGCCAGCAGCTATCCCCACTATGGCTACACCTTC. Translated, it gives CASSYPHYGYTF.

This clone was detected a few times. The rearrangement joins TRBV5-1 to TRBJ2-1, with D possibly TRBD2 on 5 matching bases. The CDR3 is made up of 16 amino acids. The germline CDR1 and CDR2 sequences are SGHRS and YFSETQ. The ends were cut back, 4 bases at V and 7 bases at J, with 21 bases in the middle. The CDR3 here is CASSIRTDSLGNEQFF. The CDR3 DNA sequence: TGCGCCAGCAGCATTAGGACGGATTCACTAGGGAATGAGCAGTTCTTC.

This clone was seen a few times. The J gene is TRBJ2-4, the V gene TRBV18; 8 nucleotides agree with TRBD1. V dropped 3 bases and J dropped 8; count of bases not matched to a gene: 3. The germline CDR1 and CDR2 sequences are KGHSH and LQKENI. The CDR3 consists of 13 residues. The CDR3 region has the DNA TGTGCCAGCTCACCCCACAGGGGGGACATTCAGTACTTC. Translation: CASSPHRGDIQYF.

The chain recombines TRBV4-2 with TRBJ1-4; 8 bases match TRBD1. CDR1 LGHNA and CDR2 YNFKEQ come from the germline V gene. The CDR3 contains 16 residues. V was clipped by 4 bases and J by 3 bases; unmatched bases: 7. The CDR3 here is CASSRFQGQANEKLFF. Here the CDR3 DNA reads TGTGCCAGCAGCCGTTTCCAGGGACAGGCTAATGAAAAACTGTTTTTT.

The V call is TRBV27, the J call TRBJ1-2, with D perhaps TRBD1 (5 bases). Per the germline V gene, CDR1 is MNHEY and CDR2 is SMNVEV (reference sequence). V lost 2 bases to trimming and J lost 5 bases, with 9 bases between them. The CDR3 extends over 13 amino acids. The CDR3 loop reads CASSLQGLYGYTF. The CDR3 nucleotides are TGTGCCAGCAGTTTACAGGGATTATATGGCTACACCTTC.

The sample holds a few counts of this clone. The rearrangement uses TRBV9 and TRBJ2-1; TRBD1 matches 7 bases. Unmatched junction bases numbered 8, after V lost 7 bases and J lost 4 bases. The germline gives CDR1 SGDLS, CDR2 YYNGEE. The CDR3 runs 14 residues. CDR3 sequence (DNA): TGTGCCAGCCGTAAGGGGGCACAATACAATGAGCAGTTCTTC. It encodes CASRKGAQYNEQFF.

This clone was counted only a few times. The chain joins TRBV7-2 to TRBJ2-1, with 8 bases aligning to TRBD1. CDR1 is SGHTA and CDR2 is FQGNSA in the germline V gene. CDR3 size: 15 residues. With V trimmed by 5 bases and J by 8 bases, 11 bases remained unmatched. CDR3: CASSPDRDASYEQFF. DNA of the CDR3: TGTGCCAGCAGCCCGGACAGGGACGCTAGCTATGAGCAGTTCTTC.

This clone was observed a handful of times. This rearrangement joins TRBV7-2 to TRBJ1-2; D unresolved. From germline, CDR1 is SGHTA and CDR2 FQGNSA. V lost 3 bases and J 4 bases, leaving 6 bases between the germline ends. The CDR3 is 12 residues long. The CDR3 bases are TGTGCCAGCAGCTTGGAATTCTATGGCTACACCTTC. Encoded protein: CASSLEFYGYTF. Variable domain in full (rest from reference TRBV7-2 and TRBJ1-2): GAGVSQSPSNKVTEKGKDVELRCDPISGHTALYWYRQSLGQGLEFLIYFQGNSAPDKSGLPSDRFSAERTGGSVSTLTIQRTQQEDSAVYLCASSLEFYGYTFGSGTRLTVV.

This clone was recorded a few times. V and J are TRBV29-1 and TRBJ1-2; D is undetermined. Per germline, CDR1 SQVTM and CDR2 ANQGSEA. The CDR3 covers 12 residues. V was shortened by 6 bases and J by 4 bases, with 12 bases between the two germline ends. The CDR3 coding sequence is TGCAGCGTCGACGATCGGAGCTATGGCTACACCTTC. This encodes CSVDDRSYGYTF.

The genes are TRBV6-5 and TRBJ2-7; possibly TRBD2 for D (5 bases). Trimming took off 2 bases at V and 1 base at J, with 15 bases between the two ends. This CDR3 comprises 16 residues. CDR1 MNHEY and CDR2 SVGAGI come from the germline V gene. The CDR3 sequence: CASSYVGASRSYEQYF. The CDR3 DNA sequence: TGTGCCAGCAGTTACGTCGGTGCTAGCAGATCCTACGAGCAGTACTTC.

This sequence joins TRBV7-3 and TRBJ2-1, with 8 bases matching TRBD2. Trimming at V came to 1 base and at J to 9 bases, leaving 11 bases not matched to a gene. CDR3 length: 16 amino acids. Looked up from germline, CDR1 is SGHTA and CDR2 is FQGTGA. Here the CDR3 DNA reads TGTGCCAGCAGCTTAAGAGGGACTAGGTTGGAGGGTGAGCAGTTCTTC. Its translation is CASSLRGTRLEGEQFF.

This clone was picked up a small number of times. V and J are TRBV7-8 and TRBJ2-7; no clear D gene. CDR1 is SGHVS, CDR2 FQNEAQ, per germline. The ends were cut back, 1 base at V and 4 bases at J, with 2 bases in the middle. There are 11 residues in the CDR3. CDR3 sequence (DNA): TGTGCCAGCAGCTTAGTTTACGAGCAGTACTTC. Its translation is CASSLVYEQYF.

There are a few counts of this clone. The rearrangement uses TRBV7-9 and TRBJ2-1, with D hard to call. From germline, CDR1 is SEHNR and CDR2 FQNEAQ (reference sequence). Trimming removed 2 bases at V and 6 bases at J, with 5 bases between. This CDR3 is built from 12 residues. The CDR3 protein is CASSLNANEQFF. As DNA, the CDR3 is TGTGCCAGCAGCTTAAATGCCAATGAGCAGTTCTTC. The entire variable domain, with the rest obtained from reference TRBV7-9 and TRBJ2-1, is as follows: DTGVSQNPRHKITKRGQNVTFRCDPISEHNRLYWYRQTLGQGPEFLTYFQNEAQLEKSRLLSDRFSAERPKGSFSTLEIQRTEQGDSAMYLCASSLNANEQFFGPGTRLTVL.

In this sample, this clone turned up a few times. The rearrangement joins TRBV7-3 to TRBJ1-1; 7 bases agree with TRBD1. Losses at the gene ends were 6 bases for V and 1 base for J; bases not matched to a gene: 11. The CDR3 covers 16 residues. Germline CDR1 reads SGHTA; CDR2 reads FQGTGA. CDR3 sequence (DNA): TGTGCCAGCAGTCCCTCTGGGGGGACAGCGAACACTGAAGCTTTCTTT. It codes for CASSPSGGTANTEAFF.